A selection of T cell receptor beta chains follows, all from one sample in a study of PD-L1 blockade in urothelial cancer. The table came from immunoSEQ multiplex PCR; TCRdb's copy has only in-frame clones and leaves some out. The sample yields fewer than 40,000 clones, over 80% seen once. Sample: PBMCs, taken around atezolizumab (anti-PD-L1) treatment. The source of these receptors is a man aged 50 to 60 with urothelial cancer. CDR3s include the opening cysteine and the closing phenylalanine or tryptophan.

V: TRBV28; J: TRBJ1-2; CDR3: CASSPATGTYAPF
V: TRBV5-1; J: TRBJ2-1; CDR3: CASSLEGATYNEQFF
V: TRBV30; J: TRBJ1-6; CDR3: CACRGGPTPLHF
V: TRBV30; J: TRBJ1-1; CDR3: CAWTSFTSQLIQGNTEAFF
V: TRBV29-1; J: TRBJ2-7; CDR3: CSVGGQGVSYEQYF
V: TRBV25-1; J: TRBJ1-2; CDR3: CASSDLVKGGGYTF
V: TRBV10-1; J: TRBJ2-7; CDR3: CASSAGTSGAYEQYF
V: TRBV11-3; J: TRBJ2-1; CDR3: CASSPGYGGPYNEQFF
V: TRBV19; J: TRBJ2-7; CDR3: CASSFGTGGAYEQYF
V: TRBV7-2; J: TRBJ2-1; CDR3: CASRPTGVSSYNEQFF
V: TRBV11-2; J: TRBJ2-1; CDR3: CASSPIQGYNEQFF
V: TRBV27; J: TRBJ2-3; CDR3: CASSLDRATDTQYF
V: TRBV2; J: TRBJ1-1; CDR3: CASTKSSGVVDSEAFF
V: TRBV2; J: TRBJ2-1; CDR3: CASHLYNEQFF
V: TRBV4-3; J: TRBJ2-1; CDR3: CASSPRLLAGLNNEQFF
V: TRBV5-1; J: TRBJ2-5; CDR3: CASSLEGQGARETQYF
V: TRBV25-1; J: TRBJ2-5; CDR3: CASSERTGKYQETQYF
V: TRBV19; J: TRBJ2-2; CDR3: CASSTRVFGTGELFF
V: TRBV9; J: TRBJ2-1; CDR3: CASSPIRSEQFF
V: TRBV7-2; J: TRBJ2-2; CDR3: CASSQTGGHTGELFF
V: TRBV19; J: TRBJ2-2; CDR3: CASNQQGASTGELFF
V: TRBV27; J: TRBJ2-7; CDR3: CASSLLEAGVSHEQYF
V: TRBV29-1; J: TRBJ1-1; CDR3: CSVKTGANTEAFF
V: TRBV7-9; J: TRBJ2-7; CDR3: CASTILTGASYEQYF
V: TRBV19; J: TRBJ1-5; CDR3: CASSIGPGPQHF
V: TRBV29-1; J: TRBJ2-7; CDR3: CSVERRFEQYF
V: TRBV6-5; J: TRBJ2-7; CDR3: CASSPKRAGRYEQYF
V: TRBV6-5; J: TRBJ1-2; CDR3: CASRNPGQLTGYTF
V: TRBV19; J: TRBJ1-3; CDR3: CASSTRQGSGNTIYF
V: TRBV30; J: TRBJ2-5; CDR3: CAWCPGGPIGAQYF
V: TRBV7-8; J: TRBJ2-6; CDR3: CASSLAGASSGANVLTF
V: TRBV7-9; J: TRBJ2-4; CDR3: CASSPPVLAKNIQYF
V: TRBV7-8; J: TRBJ2-1; CDR3: CASSLGTSGVSYNEQFF
V: TRBV19; J: TRBJ2-1; CDR3: CASSPLDPSGQFF
V: TRBV27; J: TRBJ1-1; CDR3: CASSSPNRGLGNTEAFF
V: TRBV6-5; J: TRBJ2-7; CDR3: CASRYSARGSSYEQYF
V: TRBV5-1; J: TRBJ2-5; CDR3: CASSSTQGAWETQYF
V: TRBV5-4; J: TRBJ2-5; CDR3: CASSSALKQETQYF
V: TRBV5-1; J: TRBJ2-3; CDR3: CASSLQSTSSTDTQYF
V: TRBV18; J: TRBJ2-1; CDR3: CASSQGAGTEQFF
V: TRBV18; J: TRBJ2-2; CDR3: CASSLEGAGELFF
V: TRBV6-1; J: TRBJ2-7; CDR3: CASKQAQGAYEQYF
V: TRBV30; J: TRBJ2-1; CDR3: CASDRAYNEQFF
V: TRBV30; J: TRBJ1-4; CDR3: CAWSRGQGANEKLFF
V: TRBV10-2; J: TRBJ2-3; CDR3: CASRFTSGGMFDTQYF
V: TRBV5-1; J: TRBJ2-3; CDR3: CASSFGTGADTQYF
V: TRBV7-2; J: TRBJ1-5; CDR3: CASSAGTGSNQPQHF
V: TRBV7-6; J: TRBJ1-6; CDR3: CASSLAGTGNSPLHF